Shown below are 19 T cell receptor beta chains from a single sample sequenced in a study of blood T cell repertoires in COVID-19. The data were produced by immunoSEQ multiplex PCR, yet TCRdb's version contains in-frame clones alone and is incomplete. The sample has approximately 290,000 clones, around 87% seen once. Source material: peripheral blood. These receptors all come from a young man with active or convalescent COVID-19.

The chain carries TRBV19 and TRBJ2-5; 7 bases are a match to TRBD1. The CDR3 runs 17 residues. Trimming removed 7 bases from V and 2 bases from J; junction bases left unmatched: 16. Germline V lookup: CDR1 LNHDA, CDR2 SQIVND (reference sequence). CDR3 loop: CASKGGQTDVRQETQYF. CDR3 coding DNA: TGTGCCAGTAAAGGGGGACAGACCGATGTGAGACAAGAGACCCAGTACTTC.

Here the CDR3 reads CASSFLRNTIYF. The CDR3 nucleotides read TGTGCCAGCAGTTTTTTGAGGAACACCATATATTTT. The chain joins TRBV12-3 or TRBV12-4 to TRBJ1-3, with D unclear. The length of the CDR3 is 12 residues. V lost 3 bases, J lost 7 bases, and 7 bases lay in between.

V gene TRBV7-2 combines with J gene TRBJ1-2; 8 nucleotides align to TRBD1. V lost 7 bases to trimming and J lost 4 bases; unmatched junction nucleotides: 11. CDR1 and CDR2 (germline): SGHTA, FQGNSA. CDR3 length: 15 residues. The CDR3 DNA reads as TGTGCCAGCAAGAGCGGGGCAGGGGGCCCCTATGGCTACACCTTC. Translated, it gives CASKSGAGGPYGYTF.

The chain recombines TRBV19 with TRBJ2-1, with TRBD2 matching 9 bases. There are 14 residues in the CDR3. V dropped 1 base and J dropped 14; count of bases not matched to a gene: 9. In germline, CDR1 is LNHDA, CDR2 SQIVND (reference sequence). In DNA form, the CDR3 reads TGTGCCAGTAGTATAGGTGGAGCGGGGGGATCGGAGTTCTTC. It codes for CASSIGGAGGSEFF.

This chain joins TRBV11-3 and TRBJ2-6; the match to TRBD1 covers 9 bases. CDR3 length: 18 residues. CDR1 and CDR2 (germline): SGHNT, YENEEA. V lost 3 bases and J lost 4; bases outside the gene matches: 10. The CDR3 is CASSFRDRAIFGANVLTF. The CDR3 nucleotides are TGTGCCAGCAGCTTCCGGGACAGGGCTATTTTCGGGGCCAACGTCCTGACTTTC. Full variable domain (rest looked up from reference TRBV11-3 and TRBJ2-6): EAGVVQSPRYKIIEKKQPVAFWCNPISGHNTLYWYLQNLGQGPELLIRYENEEAVDDSQLPKDRFSAERLKGVDSTLKIQPAELGDSAVYLCASSFRDRAIFGANVLTFGAGSRLTVL.

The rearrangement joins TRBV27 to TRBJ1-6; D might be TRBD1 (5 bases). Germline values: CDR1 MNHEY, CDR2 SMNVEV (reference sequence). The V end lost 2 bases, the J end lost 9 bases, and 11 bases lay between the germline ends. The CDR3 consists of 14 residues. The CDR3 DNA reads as TGTGCCAGCAGTTTAGTAGGGGAAGGTTCACCCCTCCACTTT. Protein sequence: CASSLVGEGSPLHF.

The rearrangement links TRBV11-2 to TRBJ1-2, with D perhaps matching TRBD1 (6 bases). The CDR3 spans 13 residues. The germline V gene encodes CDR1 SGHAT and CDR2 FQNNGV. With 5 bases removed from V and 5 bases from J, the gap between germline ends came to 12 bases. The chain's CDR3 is CASSTGQLYGYTF. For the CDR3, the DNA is TGTGCCAGCAGCACCGGACAGCTATATGGCTACACCTTC.

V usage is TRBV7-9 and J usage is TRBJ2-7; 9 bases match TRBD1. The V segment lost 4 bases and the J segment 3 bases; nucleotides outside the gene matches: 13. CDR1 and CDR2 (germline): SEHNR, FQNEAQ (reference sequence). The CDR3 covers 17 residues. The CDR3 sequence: CASSSRTPGQGGYEQYF. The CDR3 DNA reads TGTGCCAGCAGCTCCCGTACACCGGGACAGGGAGGCTACGAGCAGTACTTC.

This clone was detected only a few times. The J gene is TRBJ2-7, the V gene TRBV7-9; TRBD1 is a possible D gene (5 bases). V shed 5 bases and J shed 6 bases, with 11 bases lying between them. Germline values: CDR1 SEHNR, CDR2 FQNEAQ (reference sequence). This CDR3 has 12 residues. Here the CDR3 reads CASSPPGPEQYF. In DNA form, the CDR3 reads TGTGCCAGCAGCCCCCCAGGGCCCGAGCAGTACTTC. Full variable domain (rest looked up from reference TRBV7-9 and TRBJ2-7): DTGVSQNPRHKITKRGQNVTFRCDPISEHNRLYWYRQTLGQGPEFLTYFQNEAQLEKSRLLSDRFSAERPKGSFSTLEIQRTEQGDSAMYLCASSPPGPEQYFGPGTRLTVT.

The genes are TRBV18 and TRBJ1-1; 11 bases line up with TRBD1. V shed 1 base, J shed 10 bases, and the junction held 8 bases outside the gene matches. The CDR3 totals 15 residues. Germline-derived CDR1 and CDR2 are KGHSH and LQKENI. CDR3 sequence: CASSPLGTGGIAAFF. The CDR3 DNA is TGTGCCAGCTCACCACTTGGGACAGGGGGAATCGCAGCTTTCTTT.

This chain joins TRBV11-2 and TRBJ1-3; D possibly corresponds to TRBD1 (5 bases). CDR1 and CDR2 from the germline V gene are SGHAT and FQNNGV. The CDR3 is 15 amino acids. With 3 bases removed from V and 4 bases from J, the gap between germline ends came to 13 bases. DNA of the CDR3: TGTGCCAGCAGCTTTGATGGCGGGGCCGGAAACACCATATATTTT. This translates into CASSFDGGAGNTIYF.

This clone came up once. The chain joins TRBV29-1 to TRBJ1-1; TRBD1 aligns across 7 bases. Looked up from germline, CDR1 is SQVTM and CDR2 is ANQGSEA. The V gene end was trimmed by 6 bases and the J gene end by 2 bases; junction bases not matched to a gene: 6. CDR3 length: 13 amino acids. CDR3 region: CSVRGQYNTEAFF. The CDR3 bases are TGCAGCGTCCGGGGACAGTATAACACTGAAGCTTTCTTT.

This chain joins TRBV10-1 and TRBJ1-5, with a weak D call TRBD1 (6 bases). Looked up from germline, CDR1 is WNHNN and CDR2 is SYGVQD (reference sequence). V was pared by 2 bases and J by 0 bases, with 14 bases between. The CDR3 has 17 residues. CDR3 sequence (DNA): TGCGCCAGCAGTGAGACCCGGACAGCATATAGCAATCAGCCCCAGCATTTT. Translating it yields CASSETRTAYSNQPQHF.

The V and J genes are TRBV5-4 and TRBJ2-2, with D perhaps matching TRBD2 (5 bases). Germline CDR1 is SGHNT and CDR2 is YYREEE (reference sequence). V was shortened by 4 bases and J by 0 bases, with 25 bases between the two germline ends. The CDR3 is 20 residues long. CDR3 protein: CASSPRNSDNFKANTGELFF. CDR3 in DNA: TGTGCCAGCAGCCCGAGGAATAGCGACAATTTTAAAGCGAACACCGGGGAGCTGTTTTTT.

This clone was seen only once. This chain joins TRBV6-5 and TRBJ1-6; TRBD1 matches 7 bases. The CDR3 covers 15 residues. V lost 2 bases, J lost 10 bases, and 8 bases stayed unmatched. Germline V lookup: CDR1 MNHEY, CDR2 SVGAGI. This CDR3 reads CASSYTTGVLSPLHF. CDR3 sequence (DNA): TGTGCCAGCAGTTACACTACAGGGGTCTTGTCACCCCTCCACTTT.

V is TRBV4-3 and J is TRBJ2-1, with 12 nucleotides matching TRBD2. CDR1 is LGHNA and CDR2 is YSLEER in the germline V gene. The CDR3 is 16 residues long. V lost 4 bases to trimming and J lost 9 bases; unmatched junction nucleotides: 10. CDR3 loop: CASSPRTSGAFSEQFF. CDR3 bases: TGCGCCAGCAGCCCCAGGACTAGCGGGGCTTTTAGTGAGCAGTTCTTC.

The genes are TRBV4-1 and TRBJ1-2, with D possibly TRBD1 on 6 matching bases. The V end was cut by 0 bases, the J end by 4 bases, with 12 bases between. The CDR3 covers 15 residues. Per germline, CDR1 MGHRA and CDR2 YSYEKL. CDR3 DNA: TGCGCCAGCAGCCAAGATCCAGGGGCGATCTATGGCTACACCTTC. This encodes CASSQDPGAIYGYTF.

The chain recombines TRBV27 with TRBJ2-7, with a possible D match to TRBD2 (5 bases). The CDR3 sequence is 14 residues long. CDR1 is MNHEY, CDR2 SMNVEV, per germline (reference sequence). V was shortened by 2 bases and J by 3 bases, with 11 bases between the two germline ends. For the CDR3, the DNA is TGTGCCAGCAGTTTACGAGGGCCACTCTACGAGCAGTACTTC. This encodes CASSLRGPLYEQYF.

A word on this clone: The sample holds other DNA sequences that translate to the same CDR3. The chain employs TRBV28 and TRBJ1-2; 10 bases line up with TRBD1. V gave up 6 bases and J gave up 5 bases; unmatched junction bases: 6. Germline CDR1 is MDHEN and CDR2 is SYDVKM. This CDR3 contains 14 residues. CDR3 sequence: CASSTGTGVYGYTF. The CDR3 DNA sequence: TGTGCCAGCAGCACCGGGACAGGGGTATATGGCTACACCTTC.